This T cell receptor beta chain emerged from a study of cytomegalovirus exposure and HLA in healthy donors. Study results and limitations: Previously analyzed data showed that most TCR beta V segments were productive at a frequency of about 87% or about 30%. HLA alleles showed associations with some 17,000 TCR beta sequences in a later analysis, at a 0.05 false discovery rate.

Per germline, CDR1 SGDLS and CDR2 YYNGEE. This CDR3 spans 15 amino acids. V was shortened by 3 bases and J by 5 bases, with 15 bases between the two germline ends. The PCR made use of 60 Vbeta and 13 Jbeta primers. Method: immunoSEQ multiplex PCR; TCRdb's copy keeps in-frame clones and lacks some. The sample table includes around 100,000 clones. Details on this clone: The antigen remains undetermined.

Sequencing was done on a sample of PBMCs. This sequence originates from a middle-aged man in good health and CMV-seropositive. The J gene is TRBJ2-1, the V gene TRBV9; a possible D gene is TRBD2 (5 bases). The CDR3 protein is CASSEKGGMDNEQFF. DNA of the CDR3: TGTGCCAGCAGCGAGAAAGGAGGAATGGACAATGAGCAGTTCTTC.